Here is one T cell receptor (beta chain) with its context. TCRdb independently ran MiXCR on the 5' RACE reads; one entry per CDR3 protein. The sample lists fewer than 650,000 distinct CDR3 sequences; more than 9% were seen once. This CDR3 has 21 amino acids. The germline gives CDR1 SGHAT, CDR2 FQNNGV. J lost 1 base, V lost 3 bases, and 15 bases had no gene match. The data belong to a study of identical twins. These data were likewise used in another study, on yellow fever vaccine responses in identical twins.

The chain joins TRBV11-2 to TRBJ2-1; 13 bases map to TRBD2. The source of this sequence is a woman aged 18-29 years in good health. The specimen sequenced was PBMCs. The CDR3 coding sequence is TGTGCCAGCAGCTTGTTCCCCTTGACAGGGACTAGCGGGGATTCCTACAATGAGCAGTTCTTC. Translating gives CASSLFPLTGTSGDSYNEQFF.